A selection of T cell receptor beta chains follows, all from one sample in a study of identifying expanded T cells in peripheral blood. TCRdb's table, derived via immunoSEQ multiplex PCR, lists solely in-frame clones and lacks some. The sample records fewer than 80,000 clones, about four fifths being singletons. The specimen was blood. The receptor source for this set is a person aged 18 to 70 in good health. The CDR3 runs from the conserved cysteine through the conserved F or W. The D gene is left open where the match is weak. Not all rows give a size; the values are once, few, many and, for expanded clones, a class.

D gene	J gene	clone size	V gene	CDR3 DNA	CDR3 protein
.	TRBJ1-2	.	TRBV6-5	TGTGCCAGCAGTTACGGGAGTCTTAACTATGGCTACACCTTC	CASSYGSLNYGYTF
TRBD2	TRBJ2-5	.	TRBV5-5	TGTGCCAGCAGCTCTACCCACACCCGTAGCGGGAGGGCCGGGAGAGAGACCCAGTACTTC	CASSSTHTRSGRAGRETQYF
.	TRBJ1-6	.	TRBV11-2	TGTGCCAGCAGCCCCGCGTCCCTAAAAAATTCACCCCTCCACTTT	CASSPASLKNSPLHF
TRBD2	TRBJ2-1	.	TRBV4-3	TGCGCCAGCAGCCAAGATCTCGTAACTAGCGGGAGCAATGAGCAGTTCTTC	CASSQDLVTSGSNEQFF
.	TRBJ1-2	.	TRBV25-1	TGTGCCAGCAGTGGGATGATAGGATATGGCTACACCTTC	CASSGMIGYGYTF
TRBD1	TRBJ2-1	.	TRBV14	TGTGCCAGCAGCCCGATCGGGAGACCCGGGACAGGGGGCCTCGATGAGCAGTTCTTC	CASSPIGRPGTGGLDEQFF
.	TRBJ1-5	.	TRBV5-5	TGTGCCAGCAGCTTGGGTGGGGGAGGGCAGCCCCAGCATTTT	CASSLGGGGQPQHF
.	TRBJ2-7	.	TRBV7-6	TGTGCCAGCAGCCTCCAACAGGGTACGGGCTCCTACGAGCAGTACTTC	CASSLQQGTGSYEQYF
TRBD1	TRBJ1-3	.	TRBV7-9	TGTGCCAGCAGCCCAGCCGGGACAGGGGCTGGAAACACCATATATTTT	CASSPAGTGAGNTIYF
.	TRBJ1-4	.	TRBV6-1	TGTGCCAGCAAATTTCAAGAAAAACTGTTTTTT	CASKFQEKLFF
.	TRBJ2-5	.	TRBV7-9	TGTGCCAGCAGCTTAGGACAGGGAGGCTTCCAAGAGACCCAGTACTTC	CASSLGQGGFQETQYF
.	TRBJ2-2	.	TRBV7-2	TGTGCCAGCAGCCTAGAGTCTAACACCGGGGAGCTGTTTTTT	CASSLESNTGELFF
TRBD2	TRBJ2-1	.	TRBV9	TGTGCCAGCAGCGCGGGACTAGCGGGAGCGAGTGAGCAGTTCTTC	CASSAGLAGASEQFF
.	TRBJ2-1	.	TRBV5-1	TGCGCCAGCAGCTTGCCCCCATACAATGAGCAGTTCTTC	CASSLPPYNEQFF
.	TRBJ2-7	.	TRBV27	TGTGCCAGCAGTAGTCAAGGCCGTAGGTACGAGCAGTACTTC	CASSSQGRRYEQYF
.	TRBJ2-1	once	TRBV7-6	TGTGCCAGCAGCGAAGGGACGGCGGGACACAATGAGCAGTTCTTC	CASSEGTAGHNEQFF
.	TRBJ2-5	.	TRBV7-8	TGTGCCAGCAGCTTGTCGGGCGGTACCCAGTACTTC	CASSLSGGTQYF
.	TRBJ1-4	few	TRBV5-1	TGCGCCAGCAGTAAGGGGCGCGGTACTAATGAAAAACTGTTTTTT	CASSKGRGTNEKLFF
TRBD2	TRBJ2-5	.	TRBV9	TGTGCCAGCAGCGTAGTGGATAGCGGGTACGAAGAGACCCAGTACTTC	CASSVVDSGYEETQYF
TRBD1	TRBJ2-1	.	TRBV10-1	TGCGCCAGCAGTGGGGACAGGGGAGTGGGGAATGAGCAGTTCTTC	CASSGDRGVGNEQFF
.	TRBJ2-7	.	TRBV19	TGTGCCAGTAGTATCTTGACGGGTCGAACCTACGAGCAGTACTTC	CASSILTGRTYEQYF
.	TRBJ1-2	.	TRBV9	TGTGCCAGCAGCTTACCAGGGGTCCCCTATGGCTACACCTTC	CASSLPGVPYGYTF
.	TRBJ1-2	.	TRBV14	TGTGCCAGCAGCCAAGCTAGAGGGGGAACGGGCTACACCTTC	CASSQARGGTGYTF
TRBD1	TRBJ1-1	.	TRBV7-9	TGTGCCAGCAGCGAGACAGGGGCGAACACTGAAGCTTTCTTT	CASSETGANTEAFF
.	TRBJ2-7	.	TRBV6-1	TGTGCCAGCATGAGAGGGCCCGATACATACGAGCAGTACTTC	CASMRGPDTYEQYF
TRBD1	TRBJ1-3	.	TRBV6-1	TGTGCCAGCAGTGAGACAGGGGCAAACACCATATATTTT	CASSETGANTIYF